These T cell receptor beta chains were read from a single sample in a study of vaccination effects on CD4 cells after COVID-19. The antigens these receptors bind are not known. This table comes from immunoSEQ multiplex PCR, and its TCRdb copy is limited to in-frame clones, with some not included. The sample has 70,000 to 75,000 clones, around three quarters seen once. This material consisted of CD4+ T cells from PBMCs cultured with HCoV-OC43 spike peptides, taken before COVID-19 vaccination. All receptors come from a human donor who received a COVID-19 vaccine. Each CDR3 is given with its conserved first and last residue. The order of the fields is clone size, CDR3 length, D gene, J gene, V gene, CDR3 DNA, CDR3 protein. D genes are given only for firm matches. Clone sizes are given selectively: once, few, many, or a class where the clone is expanded.

NA 13 TRBD1 TRBJ2-5 TRBV24-1 TGTGCCACCACGGGACAGGCGGGGGAGACCCAGTACTTC CATTGQAGETQYF
NA 15 TRBD2 TRBJ2-5 TRBV7-2 TGTGCCAGCAGCTTTAGCGGGGGGGCCGGAGAGACCCAGTACTTC CASSFSGGAGETQYF
NA 13 NA TRBJ1-2 TRBV20-1 TGCAGTGCTAGTATCCCAGGGGTGGGCGGCTACACCTTC CSASIPGVGGYTF
NA 13 NA TRBJ2-5 TRBV6-5 TGTGCCAGCGAGGGGACACGGCAAGAGACCCAGTACTTC CASEGTRQETQYF
once 16 NA TRBJ1-4 TRBV4-1 TGCGCCAGCAGCCAACTACCCGGGACTCTCGGCGAAAAACTGTTTTTT CASSQLPGTLGEKLFF
NA 17 NA TRBJ1-4 TRBV14 TGTGCCAGCAGCCAAGATGATGTAGGATCTTGGAATGAAAAACTGTTTTTT CASSQDDVGSWNEKLFF
NA 13 NA TRBJ1-5 TRBV6-6 TGTGCCAGCAGCCGCCGACCCAATCAGCCCCAGCATTTT CASSRRPNQPQHF
NA 16 NA TRBJ2-3 TRBV10-3 TGTGCCATCAGTGATACGTCCGGGACGGGCCCAGATACGCAGTATTTT CAISDTSGTGPDTQYF
NA 13 NA TRBJ1-1 TRBV6-5 TGTGCCAGCAGTTACTCAAGGAACACTGAAGCTTTCTTT CASSYSRNTEAFF
NA 14 NA TRBJ1-1 TRBV5-1 TGCGCCAGCAGCTTTTCGACTATGAACACTGAAGCTTTCTTT CASSFSTMNTEAFF
few 16 TRBD1 TRBJ1-6 TRBV30 TGTGCCTGGACCGGACAGGCGAACTCCTATAATTCACCCCTCCACTTT CAWTGQANSYNSPLHF
NA 15 NA TRBJ2-1 TRBV5-1 TGCGCCAGCAGCTTGGCGGGGAGCTCCTACAATGAGCAGTTCTTC CASSLAGSSYNEQFF
NA 14 NA TRBJ1-2 TRBV3-1/TRBV3-2 TGTGCCAGCAGCCAAGTACGAACTGGGTACGGCTACACCTTC CASSQVRTGYGYTF
NA 16 TRBD2 TRBJ2-3 TRBV18 TGTGCCAGCTCACCAGGTCCAGCGGGGACGGCAGATACGCAGTATTTT CASSPGPAGTADTQYF
NA 13 NA TRBJ1-1 TRBV12-5 TGTGCTAGTGGTTTGAAGATGAACACTGAAGCTTTCTTT CASGLKMNTEAFF
NA 14 NA TRBJ1-2 TRBV19 TGTGCCAGTAGGATTAACGGATTAACTTATGGCTACACCTTC CASRINGLTYGYTF
NA 16 TRBD1 TRBJ2-1 TRBV19 TGTGCCAGTAGTGAAGGACAGGGAAGAACCTACAATGAGCAGTTCTTC CASSEGQGRTYNEQFF
few 14 NA TRBJ1-3 TRBV7-9 TGTGCCAGCAGCTTAGGGATCTCTGGAAACACCATATATTTT CASSLGISGNTIYF
NA 15 NA TRBJ2-1 TRBV2 TGTGCCAGCAGTGGCGTAATGGGACCCTACAATGAGCAGTTCTTC CASSGVMGPYNEQFF
NA 16 NA TRBJ2-2 TRBV6-5 TGTGCCAGCAGTTCCAGCGGGACAGAGAAAACCGGGGAGCTGTTTTTT CASSSSGTEKTGELFF
NA 15 NA TRBJ2-2 TRBV30 TGTGCCTGGGGGAGGGGGATTGCGAACACCGGGGAGCTGTTTTTT CAWGRGIANTGELFF
NA 12 NA TRBJ1-1 TRBV2 TGTGCCAGCAGTGAAGTAGGGTCTGAAGCTTTCTTT CASSEVGSEAFF
few 15 NA TRBJ1-1 TRBV28 TGTGCCAGCAGTTTATTGCAGGGATCTAACACTGAAGCTTTCTTT CASSLLQGSNTEAFF
NA 15 TRBD1 TRBJ2-3 TRBV6-5 TGTGCCAGCAGTTTCCGACAGGGTAGCACAGATACGCAGTATTTT CASSFRQGSTDTQYF
NA 15 NA TRBJ1-1 TRBV11-2 TGTGCCAGCAGCTTAGTGTTTGGGGGAAACACTGAAGCTTTCTTT CASSLVFGGNTEAFF
few 16 NA TRBJ1-1 TRBV3-1/TRBV3-2 TGTGCCAGCAGCCAAGAACAGCTACTAATGAACACTGAAGCTTTCTTT CASSQEQLLMNTEAFF
NA 15 TRBD2 TRBJ2-5 TRBV6-6 TGTGCCAGCAGCCTCATCAATGGGGGGGGAGAGACCCAGTACTTC CASSLINGGGETQYF
NA 15 NA TRBJ2-3 TRBV7-2 TGTGCCAGCAGCTACCCCGGGGACCGCACAGATACGCAGTATTTT CASSYPGDRTDTQYF
once 12 TRBD1 TRBJ1-6 TRBV9 TGTGCCAGCAGCGTGGGACAGGGGGGCCTCCACTTT CASSVGQGGLHF
NA 12 TRBD1 TRBJ2-5 TRBV9 TGTGCCAGCGGCAGGGGGCAAGAGACCCAGTACTTC CASGRGQETQYF
NA 16 TRBD1 TRBJ1-3 TRBV18 TGTGCCAGCTCACCACCGGGCAGGGGGTCTGGAAACACCATATATTTT CASSPPGRGSGNTIYF
NA 16 TRBD2 TRBJ2-1 TRBV18 TGTGCCAGCTCACCACCGCTAGCGGGGGCCTACAATGAGCAGTTCTTC CASSPPLAGAYNEQFF
NA 15 TRBD2 TRBJ2-2 TRBV18 TGTGCCAGCTCACCAGCTAGCGGAGGAACCGGGGAGCTGTTTTTT CASSPASGGTGELFF
NA 14 NA TRBJ1-1 TRBV3-1/TRBV3-2 TGTGCCAGCAGCCAAGCAGGGAGGCGGGCTGAAGCTTTCTTT CASSQAGRRAEAFF
NA 16 NA TRBJ1-5 TRBV15 TGTGCCACCAGCAGGGGCCAGGACGGTAGCAATCAGCCCCAGCATTTT CATSRGQDGSNQPQHF
NA 12 NA TRBJ2-3 TRBV28 TGTGCCAGCAGTTCAGGCACAGATACGCAGTATTTT CASSSGTDTQYF
NA 14 NA TRBJ1-2 TRBV30 TGTGCCTGGAACTTACAGGGACCAACCTATGGCTACACCTTC CAWNLQGPTYGYTF